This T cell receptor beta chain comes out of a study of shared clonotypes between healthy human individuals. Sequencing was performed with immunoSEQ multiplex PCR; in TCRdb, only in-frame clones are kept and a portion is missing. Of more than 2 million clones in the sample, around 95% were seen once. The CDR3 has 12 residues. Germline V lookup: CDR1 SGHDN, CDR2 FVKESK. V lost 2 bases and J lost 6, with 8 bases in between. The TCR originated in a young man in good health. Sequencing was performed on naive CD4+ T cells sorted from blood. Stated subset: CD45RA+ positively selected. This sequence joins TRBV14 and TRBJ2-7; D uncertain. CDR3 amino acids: CASSQMGFEQYF. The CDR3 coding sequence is TGTGCCAGCAGCCAAATGGGGTTCGAGCAGTACTTC.